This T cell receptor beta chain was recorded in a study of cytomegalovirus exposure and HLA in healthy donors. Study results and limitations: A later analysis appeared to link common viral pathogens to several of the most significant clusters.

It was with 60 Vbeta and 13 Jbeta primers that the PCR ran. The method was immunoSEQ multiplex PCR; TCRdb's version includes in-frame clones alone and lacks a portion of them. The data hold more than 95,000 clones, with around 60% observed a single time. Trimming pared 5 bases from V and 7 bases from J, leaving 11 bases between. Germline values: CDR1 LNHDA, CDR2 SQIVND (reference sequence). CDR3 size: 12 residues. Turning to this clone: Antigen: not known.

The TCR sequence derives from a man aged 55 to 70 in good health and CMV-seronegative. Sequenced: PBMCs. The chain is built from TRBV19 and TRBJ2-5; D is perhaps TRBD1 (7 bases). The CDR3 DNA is TGTGCCAGTAGTTCCCAGGGGGGGACCCAGTACTTC. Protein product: CASSSQGGTQYF. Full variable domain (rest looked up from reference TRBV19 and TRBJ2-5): DGGITQSPKYLFRKEGQNVTLSCEQNLNHDAMYWYRQDPGQGLRLIYYSQIVNDFQKGDIAEGYSVSREKKESFPLTVTSAQKNPTAFYLCASSSQGGTQYFGPGTRLLVL.